A single sample gave rise to the 3 T cell receptor beta chains below, sequenced in a study of cytomegalovirus exposure and HLA in healthy donors. This PCR relied on a set of 60 Vbeta primers and 13 Jbeta primers. Assay used: immunoSEQ multiplex PCR; TCRdb lists only in-frame clones, some missing. The data show some 150,000 clones, 60% to 85% seen once. The material sequenced was PBMCs. The receptors here all came from a woman in her thirties or forties in good health and CMV-seronegative.

The genes are TRBV7-9 and TRBJ2-7, with 7 bases aligning to TRBD1. V lost 4 bases, J lost 6 bases, and 6 bases stayed unmatched. Germline V gene data show CDR1 as SEHNR and CDR2 as FQNEAQ (reference sequence). The CDR3 is made up of 13 amino acids. CDR3 amino acids: CASSSTGNGEQYF. The CDR3 DNA is TGTGCCAGCAGCTCGACAGGGAACGGCGAGCAGTACTTC.

The chain employs TRBV19 and TRBJ1-2; D perhaps matches TRBD1 (5 bases). The CDR3 contains 14 residues. The germline gives CDR1 LNHDA, CDR2 SQIVND (reference sequence). Trimming removed 0 bases from V and 8 bases from J, with 13 bases in between. The CDR3 loop is CASSIETGVRGYTF. As DNA, the CDR3 is TGTGCCAGTAGTATAGAAACGGGGGTTAGAGGCTACACCTTC.

This clone came up a few times. The chain combines TRBV5-1 with TRBJ2-1; 8 positions match TRBD1. CDR1 and CDR2 from the germline V gene are SGHRS and YFSETQ. The CDR3 extends over 15 amino acids. J gave up 5 bases and V 2 bases, and 6 bases lay outside the gene matches. Here the CDR3 DNA reads TGCGCCAGCAGCTTCAGGGGGCCAGTAGACAATGAGCAGTTCTTC. Amino acids: CASSFRGPVDNEQFF. The variable domain in full, with the rest retrieved from reference TRBV5-1 and TRBJ2-1, is KAGVTQTPRYLIKTRGQQVTLSCSPISGHRSVSWYQQTPGQGLQFLFEYFSETQRNKGNFPGRFSGRQFSNSRSEMNVSTLELGDSALYLCASSFRGPVDNEQFFGPGTRLTVL.